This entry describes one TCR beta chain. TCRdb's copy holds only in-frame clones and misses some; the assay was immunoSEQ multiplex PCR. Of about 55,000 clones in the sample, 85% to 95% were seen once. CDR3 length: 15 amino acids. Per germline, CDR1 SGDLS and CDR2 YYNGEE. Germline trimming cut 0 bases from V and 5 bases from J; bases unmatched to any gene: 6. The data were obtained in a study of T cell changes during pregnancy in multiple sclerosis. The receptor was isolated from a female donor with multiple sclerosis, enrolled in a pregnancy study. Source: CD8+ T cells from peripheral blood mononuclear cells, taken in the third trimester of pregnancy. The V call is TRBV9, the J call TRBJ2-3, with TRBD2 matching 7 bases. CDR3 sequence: CASSVGGGSIDTQYF. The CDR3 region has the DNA TGTGCCAGCAGCGTAGGGGGGGGGTCGATAGATACGCAGTATTTT. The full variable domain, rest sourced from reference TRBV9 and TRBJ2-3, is DSGVTQTPKHLITATGQRVTLRCSPRSGDLSVYWYQQSLDQGLQFLIQYYNGEERAKGNILERFSAQQFPDLHSELNLSSLELGDSALYFCASSVGGGSIDTQYFGPGTRLTVL.